These T cell receptor beta chains were read from a single sample in a study of CD8+CD57+ T cells in acquired aplastic anemia. Via MiXCR, TCRdb re-called the reads, giving one row per CDR3 protein. The table lists some 220,000 distinct CDR3 sequences, roughly 35% of them singletons. The specimen was sorted CD4+, CD8+, or CD8+CD57+ T cells (not recorded which) from PBMCs. These receptors came from a human donor in good health, serving as a control. Both conserved end residues are part of each CDR3. The order of the fields is V gene, D gene, J gene, clone size, CDR3 DNA, CDR3 protein. D genes are given only for firm matches. Expanded clones get a size class; other rows say once, few or many, or leave the size out.

TRBV2	TRBD1	TRBJ2-5	NA	TGTGCCAGCAGCCAACGGACAGGGGGCGATGAGACCCAGTACTTC	CASSQRTGGDETQYF
TRBV19	NA	TRBJ1-3	many	TGTGCCACCACCGTTAGCTCTGGAAACACCATATATTTT	CATTVSSGNTIYF
TRBV9	NA	TRBJ2-7	NA	TGTGCCAGCAGCGTTCATGGGAGTTCCTACGAGCAGTACTTC	CASSVHGSSYEQYF
TRBV20-1	TRBD1	TRBJ1-5	many	TGCAGTGCTGGCAGGACAGGGGCCTTCAATCAGCCCCAGCATTTT	CSAGRTGAFNQPQHF
TRBV6-1	TRBD1	TRBJ2-7	NA	TGTGCCAGCAGTCCGACACAGGGGGTCGGGAGTGGAAGGTCCTACGAGCAGTACTTC	CASSPTQGVGSGRSYEQYF
TRBV5-1	TRBD1	TRBJ2-1	NA	TGCGCCAGCCATAATCCGGGACAGGGGGGGAATGAGCAGTTCTTC	CASHNPGQGGNEQFF
TRBV4-1	TRBD2	TRBJ2-1	few	TGCGCCAGCAGCCCAGGACTAGCTAAGTCCCGTAGCAATGAGCAGTTCTTC	CASSPGLAKSRSNEQFF
TRBV11-1	NA	TRBJ1-3	NA	TGTGCCAGCAGCTTATCGGCACCCAGCTCTGGAAACACCATATATTTT	CASSLSAPSSGNTIYF
TRBV10-3	TRBD2	TRBJ2-3	NA	TGTGCCATCAGTATCGGCGGGGGGCGCGTAGATACGCAGTATTTT	CAISIGGGRVDTQYF
TRBV9	NA	TRBJ1-5	many	TGTGCCAGCAGCGTAGACACCTGCGAGGAGCCCCAGCATTTT	CASSVDTCEEPQHF
TRBV5-1	NA	TRBJ1-1	many	TGCGCCAGCAGCCCCACGGGTAGGCGCACTGAAGCTTTCTTT	CASSPTGRRTEAFF
TRBV5-5	NA	TRBJ1-2	many	TGTGCCAGCAGCTTAGTGTCAGGGTCCGGTGGCTACACCTTC	CASSLVSGSGGYTF
TRBV9	NA	TRBJ2-3	many	TGTGCCAGCAGCGAGTCTAGCCCCACAGATACGCAGTATTTT	CASSESSPTDTQYF
TRBV20-1	NA	TRBJ2-7	many	TGCAGTGCCTCGTTACCGGAAACGGGCGAGCAGTACTTC	CSASLPETGEQYF
TRBV10-3	TRBD1	TRBJ2-7	many	TGTGCCACCCGTGGACAGGGACTGGACGAGCAGTACTTC	CATRGQGLDEQYF
TRBV19	NA	TRBJ1-5	many	TGTGCCAGTAGTAAGGACCTGGCCGGAAATCAGCCCCAGCATTTT	CASSKDLAGNQPQHF
TRBV5-1	NA	TRBJ2-3	once	TGCGCCAGCAGCGTGCTAGCTATCGGCGGGGGCAGCACAGATACGCAGTATTTT	CASSVLAIGGGSTDTQYF
TRBV12-3/TRBV12-4	NA	TRBJ1-6	NA	TGTGCCAGCAGCCTGACCCCGGCCCCAAATTCACCCCTCCACTTT	CASSLTPAPNSPLHF
TRBV15	TRBD2	TRBJ2-2	NA	TGTGCCACCAGCAGGGTTCCTAGCGGGGCTACCGGGGAGCTGTTTTTT	CATSRVPSGATGELFF
TRBV20-1	NA	TRBJ1-1	many	TGCAGTGCTAGATTGGTCGGGACCCCAGGGAACACTGAAGCTTTCTTT	CSARLVGTPGNTEAFF
TRBV4-1	NA	TRBJ2-7	NA	TGCGCCAGCAGCAACGGACAGCTCACCTCCTACGAGCAGTACTTC	CASSNGQLTSYEQYF
TRBV20-1	TRBD2	TRBJ2-3	NA	TGCAGTGCTAGAGATCGGGCGGGGGGCATCACAGATACGCAGTATTTT	CSARDRAGGITDTQYF
TRBV4-2	NA	TRBJ1-2	many	TGTGCCAGCAGCCTACGGACGGACTGGAACTATGGCTACACCTTC	CASSLRTDWNYGYTF
TRBV6-4	NA	TRBJ1-2	few	TGTGCCAGCAGTGGCTCGAAATGGGGCTACACCTTC	CASSGSKWGYTF
TRBV7-9	NA	TRBJ1-1	NA	TGTGCCAGCAGCCACCAAACGCTGAACACTGAAGCTTTCTTT	CASSHQTLNTEAFF
TRBV5-1	NA	TRBJ1-2	many	TGCGCCAGCAGCTTCGTGGGGGGTAGCAACTATGGCTACACCTTC	CASSFVGGSNYGYTF
TRBV20-1	NA	TRBJ1-2	NA	TGCAGTGCTAGAAGGGGCACTGACTATGGCTACACCTTC	CSARRGTDYGYTF
TRBV20-1	NA	TRBJ1-2	many	TGCAGTGCTAGAGATGAGAGCAACTATGGCTACACCTTC	CSARDESNYGYTF
TRBV12-3/TRBV12-4	TRBD2	TRBJ2-2	NA	TGTGCCAGCAGTCTTGGACTAGCGGGGGACGTCGGGGAGCTGTTTTTT	CASSLGLAGDVGELFF
TRBV9	TRBD2	TRBJ2-1	many	TGTGCCAGCACACCGAGCGGGGGGGCGTATGAGCAGTTCTTC	CASTPSGGAYEQFF
TRBV19	NA	TRBJ1-5	many	TGTGCCGGCAATCAGCCCCAGCATTTT	CAGNQPQHF
TRBV29-1	NA	TRBJ1-5	NA	TGCAGCGTTGAAGAAGGGACGTCCGGGGGTCAGCCCCAGCATTTT	CSVEEGTSGGQPQHF
TRBV3-1	NA	TRBJ2-7	NA	TGTGCCAGCAGCCAAGGGGGGCTCCCTTGGGTCTACGAGCAGTACTTC	CASSQGGLPWVYEQYF
TRBV29-1	NA	TRBJ2-1	NA	TGCAGCGTTGACGCAGGGGCTACCTACAATGAGCAGTTCTTC	CSVDAGATYNEQFF
TRBV7-9	NA	TRBJ1-2	NA	TGTGCCAGCAGCTTAGCGCCAGGGACTGACTACACCTTC	CASSLAPGTDYTF
TRBV28	TRBD1	TRBJ1-1	NA	TGTGCCAGCAGTTCAGGGGGCGCAAGGTCGTACGAAGCTTTCTTT	CASSSGGARSYEAFF
TRBV29-1	NA	TRBJ1-2	NA	TGCAGCGCCGGGACGAGCGGCTACACCTTC	CSAGTSGYTF
TRBV6-1	NA	TRBJ2-1	few	TGTGCCAGCAGTGGTCTTGGGTGGGGGCGATACAATGAGCAGTTCTTC	CASSGLGWGRYNEQFF
TRBV15	NA	TRBJ2-7	NA	TGTGCCACCAGCAGAGACCCGGGGACGATCGAGCAGTACTTC	CATSRDPGTIEQYF
TRBV18	NA	TRBJ1-5	once	TGTGCCAGCTCACAAAAGGACAGAACAAATCAGCCCCAGCATTTT	CASSQKDRTNQPQHF
TRBV11-2	NA	TRBJ1-6	NA	TGTGCCAGCAGCTTATACAGGATAGATAAGTCTCTACCCCTCCACTTT	CASSLYRIDKSLPLHF
TRBV20-1	TRBD2	TRBJ2-3	NA	TGCAGTGCTAGAGATATAGCGGGGGCAGATACGCAGTATTTT	CSARDIAGADTQYF
TRBV6-1	TRBD2	TRBJ2-7	NA	TGTGCCAGCAGGCCCTCCGGAGCGGGGGGCTCCCCCTCCTACGAGCAGTACTTC	CASRPSGAGGSPSYEQYF
TRBV4-1	NA	TRBJ2-7	few	TGCGCCAGCAGCCAAGTAATCACTGGCCCCTCCTACGAGCAGTACTTC	CASSQVITGPSYEQYF
TRBV7-3	NA	TRBJ2-3	many	TGTGCCAGCAGCTTAACGGGACACCCCACAGATACGCAGTATTTT	CASSLTGHPTDTQYF
TRBV18	TRBD1	TRBJ1-2	few	TGTGCCAGCTCACCTACAGGGGCGGGGAATGGCTACACCTTC	CASSPTGAGNGYTF
TRBV5-6	NA	TRBJ1-2	many	TGTGCCAGCAGCTTAACAGGGAATTCTTACACCTTC	CASSLTGNSYTF
TRBV24-1	NA	TRBJ1-5	NA	TGTGCCACCAGTGTGGGCCCTAATCAGCCCCAGCATTTT	CATSVGPNQPQHF
TRBV12-3/TRBV12-4	NA	TRBJ1-1	many	TGTGCCAGCAGTTTCGGTGGGACTGAAGCTTTCTTT	CASSFGGTEAFF
TRBV4-3	NA	TRBJ2-7	NA	TGCGCCAGCAGCCAAGATTTATCGAGGGGTGGCGAGCAGTACTTC	CASSQDLSRGGEQYF
TRBV12-3/TRBV12-4	TRBD2	TRBJ2-3	NA	TGTGCCACCTCCCTCGGGCTAGCGGGGGCCCCCACAGATACGCAGTATTTT	CATSLGLAGAPTDTQYF
TRBV29-1	NA	TRBJ1-1	NA	TGCAGCGTTGAAGGGCCAGGGGCTGAAGCTTTCTTT	CSVEGPGAEAFF
TRBV20-1	NA	TRBJ2-3	NA	TGCAGTGCTAGAGAACAAGTGAGCCGCACAGATACGCAGTATTTT	CSAREQVSRTDTQYF
TRBV11-2	NA	TRBJ1-2	NA	TGTGCCAGCAGATCACAAAGGAAAGGACCTCTCTCTGGCTACACCTTC	CASRSQRKGPLSGYTF